This T cell receptor (beta chain) originates from a study of Ad26.COV2.S vaccination and SARS-CoV-2 variants. V lost 5 bases and J lost 4; bases outside the gene matches: 7. Germline-derived CDR1 and CDR2 are SGHTA and FQGNSA. The CDR3 extends over 16 amino acids. Some clones are missing from TCRdb's copy, which holds only in-frame ones; the method was immunoSEQ multiplex PCR. Of about 400,000 clones listed, approximately 91% are singletons. The treatment denotes: roughly 20 received Ad26.COV2.S at low or high dose, single or two shots; about five received placebo; per-sample allocation not given. Day 63 following the first vaccine or placebo injection was when the samples were taken. It was an adult aged 18-55 years in Boston who was the donor.

The sequencing here drew on peripheral blood, taken in a trial of Ad26.COV2.S vaccine versus placebo. The chain combines TRBV7-2 with TRBJ2-7, with 14 bases fitting TRBD2. This receptor was obtained from a person aged 18-65 years who received the Ad26.COV2.S COVID-19 vaccine or a placebo. CDR3 bases: TGTGCCAGCAGCCAGACTAGCGGGAGGGCCACGTACGAGCAGTACTTC. It codes for CASSQTSGRATYEQYF.